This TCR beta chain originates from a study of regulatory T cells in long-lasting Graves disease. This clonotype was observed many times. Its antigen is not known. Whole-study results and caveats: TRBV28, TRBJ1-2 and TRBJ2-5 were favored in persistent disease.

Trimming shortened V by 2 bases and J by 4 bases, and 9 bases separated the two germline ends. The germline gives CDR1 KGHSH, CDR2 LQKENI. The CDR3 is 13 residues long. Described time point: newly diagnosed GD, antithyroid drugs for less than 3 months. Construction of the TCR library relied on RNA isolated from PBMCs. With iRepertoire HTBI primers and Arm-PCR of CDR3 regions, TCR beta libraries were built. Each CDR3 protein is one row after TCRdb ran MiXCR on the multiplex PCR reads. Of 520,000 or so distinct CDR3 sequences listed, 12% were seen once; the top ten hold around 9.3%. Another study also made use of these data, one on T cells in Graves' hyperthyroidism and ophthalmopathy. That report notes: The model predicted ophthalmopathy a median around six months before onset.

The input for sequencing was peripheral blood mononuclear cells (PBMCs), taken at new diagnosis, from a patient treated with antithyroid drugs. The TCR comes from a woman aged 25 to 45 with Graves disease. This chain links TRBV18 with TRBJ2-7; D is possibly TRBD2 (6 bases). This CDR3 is CASSPSEGYEQYF. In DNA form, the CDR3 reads TGTGCCAGCTCACCATCGGAGGGATACGAGCAGTACTTC. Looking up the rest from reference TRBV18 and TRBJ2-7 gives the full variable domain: NAGVMQNPRHLVRRRGQEARLRCSPMKGHSHVYWYRQLPEEGLKFMVYLQKENIIDESGMPKERFSAEFPKEGPSILRIQQVVRGDSAAYFCASSPSEGYEQYFGPGTRLTVT.